The rows below give T cell receptor beta chains drawn from one sample of a study of PD-1 blockade in classical Hodgkin lymphoma. The assay was immunoSEQ multiplex PCR, and TCRdb's table has in-frame clones only and misses some. The table records 20,000 or so clones, roughly 83% of them present only once. Sample: CD4+ T cells from blood, taken before the fourth cycle of nivolumab. The source of these receptors is a human donor with classical Hodgkin lymphoma. CDR3s include the opening cysteine and the closing phenylalanine or tryptophan. D genes are given only for firm matches.

J gene: TRBJ2-1; D gene: -; V gene: TRBV5-1; CDR3 protein: CASSLITSFNEQFF
J gene: TRBJ2-1; D gene: -; V gene: TRBV29-1; CDR3 protein: CSVGLKRGYNEQFF
J gene: TRBJ2-3; D gene: -; V gene: TRBV19; CDR3 protein: CASSRVGPTADTQYF
J gene: TRBJ2-2; D gene: -; V gene: TRBV5-1; CDR3 protein: CASSKTREVNTGELFF
J gene: TRBJ1-5; D gene: -; V gene: TRBV5-1; CDR3 protein: CASSSDTDQPQHF
J gene: TRBJ2-1; D gene: -; V gene: TRBV6-5; CDR3 protein: CASSYFVGVSYNEQFF
J gene: TRBJ2-1; D gene: TRBD1; V gene: TRBV10-3; CDR3 protein: CAINDRGSEQFF
J gene: TRBJ2-1; D gene: -; V gene: TRBV6-5; CDR3 protein: CASSYIGYEQFF
J gene: TRBJ2-2; D gene: -; V gene: TRBV7-3; CDR3 protein: CASSGSTGELFF
J gene: TRBJ2-1; D gene: -; V gene: TRBV10-3; CDR3 protein: CAISESAGLTQMGQFF
J gene: TRBJ2-7; D gene: TRBD1; V gene: TRBV6-6; CDR3 protein: CASSKSKRQGAYEQYF
J gene: TRBJ1-2; D gene: -; V gene: TRBV27; CDR3 protein: CASTIKTANYGYTF
J gene: TRBJ2-5; D gene: TRBD2; V gene: TRBV27; CDR3 protein: CASSIASGQETQYF
J gene: TRBJ2-3; D gene: TRBD2; V gene: TRBV5-5; CDR3 protein: CASSIRILAGPSSTDTQYF
J gene: TRBJ2-6; D gene: -; V gene: TRBV30; CDR3 protein: CAWSVPVGANVLTF
J gene: TRBJ2-1; D gene: -; V gene: TRBV19; CDR3 protein: CASSRDGSRVNEQFF
J gene: TRBJ1-2; D gene: -; V gene: TRBV19; CDR3 protein: CASRPGHESYGYTF
J gene: TRBJ2-3; D gene: TRBD2; V gene: TRBV6-1; CDR3 protein: CASSTSGSGADTQYF
J gene: TRBJ2-1; D gene: -; V gene: TRBV9; CDR3 protein: CASSPLPGSNEQFF
J gene: TRBJ2-5; D gene: -; V gene: TRBV10-3; CDR3 protein: CAIRSGQRYQETQYF
J gene: TRBJ2-1; D gene: -; V gene: TRBV28; CDR3 protein: CASSPPPSNEQFF
J gene: TRBJ2-7; D gene: TRBD2; V gene: TRBV11-2; CDR3 protein: CASSWGLAEGYEQYF
J gene: TRBJ1-6; D gene: TRBD1; V gene: TRBV19; CDR3 protein: CASSIGTETNSPLHF
J gene: TRBJ2-1; D gene: TRBD2; V gene: TRBV28; CDR3 protein: CASRRLAEQFF
J gene: TRBJ2-2; D gene: TRBD2; V gene: TRBV19; CDR3 protein: CASSIIAGGAGELFF
J gene: TRBJ2-3; D gene: -; V gene: TRBV27; CDR3 protein: CASTIDRGADTQYF
J gene: TRBJ2-2; D gene: TRBD2; V gene: TRBV7-9; CDR3 protein: CASSLGGTSGSSGELFF
J gene: TRBJ2-7; D gene: -; V gene: TRBV6-1; CDR3 protein: CASVEAALSYEQYF
J gene: TRBJ1-2; D gene: -; V gene: TRBV5-6; CDR3 protein: CASSLRGEQSF
J gene: TRBJ1-1; D gene: -; V gene: TRBV7-9; CDR3 protein: CAHQEGGLMNTEAFF
J gene: TRBJ2-1; D gene: TRBD2; V gene: TRBV7-9; CDR3 protein: CASSSRLAAYNEQFF